This TCR beta chain was sequenced in a study of T cell responses to AZD1222 COVID-19 vaccine. This CDR3 is built from 13 residues. Trimming left V 2 bases short and J 5 bases short, with 13 bases between. The germline CDR1 and CDR2 sequences are SQVTM and ANQGSEA. This table comes from immunoSEQ multiplex PCR, and its TCRdb copy is limited to in-frame clones, with some not included. The sample contains more than 85,000 clones, around 90% of which appear only once. In this sample, this clone turned up once. Its specificity is not known. Findings of the study overall: Sampling captured repertoires only after the peak T cell response. Donors were chiefly white British, with a greater number of females, and clonal diversity was perhaps underestimated. Baseline seropositivity characterized only a handful of AZD1222 recipients.

V and J are TRBV29-1 and TRBJ2-7; unclear D gene. The sequence was obtained from an adult in good health. The material sequenced was peripheral blood, taken on day 0 of AZD1222 vaccination. The CDR3 DNA reads TGCAGCGTTGAACCCCACCGTACAGACGAGCAGTACTTC. Its translation is CSVEPHRTDEQYF.